The next 16 T cell receptor beta chains were all read from a single sample in a study of blood T cell repertoires in COVID-19. Sequencing used immunoSEQ multiplex PCR; TCRdb keeps in-frame clones, though not all of them. The data hold roughly 83,000 clones, with 86% observed a single time. Sequencing was done on a sample of peripheral blood. Every receptor here comes from a middle-aged man with active COVID-19.

The chain has TRBV7-2 and TRBJ1-3; maybe TRBD1 (6 bases). CDR1 is SGHTA and CDR2 is FQGNSA in the germline V gene. V was shortened by 4 bases and J by 4 bases, with 14 bases between the two germline ends. The CDR3 runs to 15 residues. CDR3 sequence reads: CASSSMTGFGNTIYF. The CDR3 DNA follows: TGTGCCAGCAGCTCTATGACAGGATTCGGAAACACCATATATTTT.

This rearrangement joins TRBV24-1 to TRBJ2-5; maybe TRBD1 (7 bases). Germline V gene lookup returns CDR1 KGHDR and CDR2 SFDVKD. Trimming pared 1 base from V and 4 bases from J, leaving 15 bases between. This CDR3 has 16 amino acids. The CDR3 sequence is CATSDLNRQGGETQYF. Here the CDR3 DNA reads TGTGCCACCAGTGATTTAAACCGACAGGGAGGAGAGACCCAGTACTTC.

The rearrangement uses TRBV6-5 and TRBJ1-1, with TRBD1 as a possible D gene (5 bases). Germline-derived CDR1 and CDR2 are MNHEY and SVGAGI. The ends were cut back, 6 bases at V and 1 base at J, with 12 bases in the middle. This CDR3 is 14 amino acids long. This CDR3 is CASSARDSNTEAFF. The CDR3 DNA sequence: TGTGCCAGCAGCGCCCGGGACTCGAACACTGAAGCTTTCTTT.

This rearrangement joins TRBV6-5 to TRBJ2-1, with 12 bases fitting TRBD2. This CDR3 spans 16 amino acids. Looked up from germline, CDR1 is MNHEY and CDR2 is SVGAGI. Trimming took 4 bases from V and 8 from J; bases not matched to a gene: 9. CDR3 in DNA: TGTGCCAGCAGTTCATCCGGACTAGCGGGGATCGATGAGCAGTTCTTC. Translating it yields CASSSSGLAGIDEQFF.

The V call is TRBV19, the J call TRBJ1-3, with a tentative D call TRBD1 (6 bases). Germline CDR1 LNHDA, CDR2 SQIVND (reference sequence). The CDR3 length is 15 residues. V lost 3 bases, J lost 0 bases, and 9 bases lay in between. The CDR3 DNA is TGTGCCAGTAGTATCGGGACACGCTCTGGAAACACCATATATTTT. Translated, it gives CASSIGTRSGNTIYF.

This clone was seen once. The V and J genes are TRBV30 and TRBJ2-5, with a tentative D call TRBD2 (5 bases). CDR3 length equals 13 residues. Looked up from germline, CDR1 is GTSNPN and CDR2 is SVGIG (reference sequence). The germline V and J ends were trimmed by 0 bases and 7 bases, with 12 bases remaining between them. The CDR3 DNA reads as TGTGCCTGGAGTGTCGGCCAAGGAGGGACCCAGTACTTC. Translation gives CAWSVGQGGTQYF.

The gene calls are TRBV15 and TRBJ2-7; TRBD1 aligns across 7 bases. V lost 5 bases and J lost 5; bases outside the gene matches: 15. The CDR3 loop spans 16 amino acids. The germline CDR1 and CDR2 sequences are LNHNV and YYDKDF (reference sequence). The CDR3 is CATSLGPTGPLDEQYF. The CDR3 DNA sequence: TGTGCCACCAGCCTAGGCCCGACAGGGCCCCTCGACGAGCAGTACTTC.

V usage is TRBV6-5 and J usage is TRBJ1-4, with 11 bases aligning to TRBD1. V lost 6 bases to trimming and J lost 8 bases; unmatched junction nucleotides: 8. The CDR3 is made up of 15 amino acids. CDR1 MNHEY and CDR2 SVGAGI come from the germline V gene. The CDR3 coding sequence is TGTGCCAGCAGAGCTGGACAGGGGGCTTGGGAAAAACTGTTTTTT. Amino acids: CASRAGQGAWEKLFF.

This chain joins TRBV7-3 and TRBJ2-1; the match to TRBD2 covers 11 bases. Germline V lookup: CDR1 SGHTA, CDR2 FQGTGA. The CDR3 consists of 14 residues. V lost 5 bases, J lost 10 bases, and 7 bases stayed unmatched. The CDR3 sequence: CASSLAGGREEQFF. CDR3 in DNA: TGTGCCAGCAGCCTAGCGGGAGGTCGTGAAGAGCAGTTCTTC.

In this sample, this clone turned up once. V usage is TRBV19 and J usage is TRBJ2-6; TRBD1 matches at 9 bases. The CDR3 has 17 residues. The trim removed 7 bases at V and 0 bases at J, leaving 7 bases unmatched. CDR1 LNHDA and CDR2 SQIVND come from the germline V gene (reference sequence). This chain's CDR3 is CASTKTGGTSGANVLTF. The CDR3 DNA follows: TGTGCCAGTACCAAGACAGGGGGTACCTCTGGGGCCAACGTCCTGACTTTC.

This clone came up a few times. V and J are TRBV7-9 and TRBJ2-1; D might be TRBD2 (5 bases). The CDR3 runs to 15 residues. Per the germline V gene, CDR1 is SEHNR and CDR2 is FQNEAQ (reference sequence). V was trimmed by 7 bases and J by 7 bases, leaving 20 bases between them. The CDR3 DNA sequence: TGTGCCAGCAATCTAGCAGTACTAGAAGGAAATGAGCAGTTCTTC. It translates to CASNLAVLEGNEQFF.

The gene calls are TRBV14 and TRBJ2-5; 7 bases agree with TRBD2. This CDR3 has 15 residues. The germline CDR1 and CDR2 sequences are SGHDN and FVKESK. The trim removed 1 base at V and 4 bases at J, leaving 6 bases unmatched. CDR3: CASSQGGSLGETQYF. The CDR3, as DNA: TGTGCCAGCAGCCAAGGCGGGAGTCTTGGAGAGACCCAGTACTTC.

The chain has TRBV4-3 and TRBJ1-4; 9 nucleotides agree with TRBD1. The ends lost 4 bases at V and 5 bases at J; junction bases unmatched: 8. The CDR3 spans 16 residues. Germline CDR1 reads LGHNA; CDR2 reads YSLEER. CDR3 sequence (DNA): TGCGCCAGCAGCCCAGGGGTTGGACAGGGGAATGAAAAACTGTTTTTT. Its translation: CASSPGVGQGNEKLFF.

With regard to this clone: Other nucleotide sequences from this sample produce the same CDR3. The chain combines TRBV6-5 with TRBJ2-6; the D gene is possibly TRBD1 (6 bases). This CDR3 is built from 15 residues. CDR1 and CDR2 from the germline V gene are MNHEY and SVGAGI. With 6 bases removed from V and 2 bases from J, the gap between germline ends came to 11 bases. In DNA form, the CDR3 reads TGTGCCAGCAGCCTACAGGGTGCTGGGGCCAACGTCCTGACTTTC. Translation: CASSLQGAGANVLTF.

The gene calls are TRBV18 and TRBJ2-7, with TRBD1 identical over 7 bases. Germline V lookup: CDR1 KGHSH, CDR2 LQKENI. This CDR3 spans 15 amino acids. V lost 5 bases and J lost 0; bases outside the gene matches: 7. The CDR3 reads CASSSRTGSSYEQYF. CDR3 DNA: TGTGCCAGCTCATCAAGGACAGGAAGCTCCTACGAGCAGTACTTC.

The chain carries TRBV24-1 and TRBJ2-7; D is possibly TRBD2 (6 bases). Germline assignment: CDR1 KGHDR and CDR2 SFDVKD. V lost 2 bases and J lost 2, with 12 bases in between. This CDR3 contains 15 residues. CDR3 DNA sequence: TGTGCCACCAGTGATTCGCGGGGAGGAGCCTACGAGCAGTACTTC. Amino acid sequence: CATSDSRGGAYEQYF.